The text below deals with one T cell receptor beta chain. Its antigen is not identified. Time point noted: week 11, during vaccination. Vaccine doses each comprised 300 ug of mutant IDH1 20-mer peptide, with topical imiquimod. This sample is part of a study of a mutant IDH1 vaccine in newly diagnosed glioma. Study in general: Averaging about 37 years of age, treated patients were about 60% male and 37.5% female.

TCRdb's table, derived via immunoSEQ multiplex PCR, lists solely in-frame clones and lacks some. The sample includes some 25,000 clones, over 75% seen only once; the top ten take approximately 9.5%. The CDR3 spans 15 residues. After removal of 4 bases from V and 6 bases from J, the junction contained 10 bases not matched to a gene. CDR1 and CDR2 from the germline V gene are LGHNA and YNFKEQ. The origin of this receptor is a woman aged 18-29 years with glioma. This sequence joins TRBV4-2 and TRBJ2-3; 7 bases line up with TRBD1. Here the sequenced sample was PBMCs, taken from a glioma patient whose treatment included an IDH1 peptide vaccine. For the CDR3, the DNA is TGTGCCAGCAGCCCACCGGGACAGAGATCGGATACGCAGTATTTT. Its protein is CASSPPGQRSDTQYF.